This TCR beta chain was identified during a study of blood T cell repertoires in COVID-19. The germline CDR1 and CDR2 sequences are KGHSH and LQKENI. Losses at the gene ends were 3 bases for V and 0 bases for J; bases not matched to a gene: 2. The CDR3 runs to 15 residues. TCRdb's table, derived via immunoSEQ multiplex PCR, lists solely in-frame clones and lacks some. The sample consists of 6,000 or so clones, 84% of them appearing once. The rearrangement links TRBV18 to TRBJ2-3; 8 nucleotides match TRBD2. The sequenced sample was peripheral blood. This TCR was sampled from a human donor with active COVID-19. The donor label of this sample is uncertain. CDR3 sequence (DNA): TGTGCCAGCTCACCCCTAGCGGGTAGCACAGATACGCAGTATTTT. Translated, it gives CASSPLAGSTDTQYF.